This TCR beta chain came from a study of blood T cell repertoires in COVID-19 (dated by TCRdb to 2018 to 2020). About the study as a whole: Collaborator samples came from the United States, Italy and Spain and covered acute and convalescent phases of COVID-19. The material from the prospective study consisted of cDNA or gDNA derived from T cells, B-cell-depleted T cells, or PBMCs. The sample metadata nearly always contained a de-identified subject ID, COVID-19 status, age in years and sex. Samples came from the ongoing ImmuneRACE study (first 160 participants) plus 1,254 subjects from 6 global collaborators. The repertoires were released in a freely available public database meant as a resource for research on the immune response to SARS-CoV-2. Subjects who had been exposed to COVID-19, were actively infected with it, or had recovered from it provided the deeply sampled blood TCRbeta repertoires that made up the dataset. Where HLA class I and class II types were available, the types were taken from metadata supplied by the sample provider, not from assay-based typing.

TCRbeta CDR3 regions were amplified from genomic DNA by means of the immunoSEQ Assay, a bias-controlled multiplex PCR. The study's own analysis went as follows. The number of nucleated cells in each sample was estimated from the amplification of reference gene primers within the assay. To quantify the absolute abundance of each unique TCRbeta CDR3 rearrangement, sequence reads were collapsed and filtered. For each sample, productive Simpson clonality was calculated as the square root of Simpson's diversity index over productive rearrangements. Imported from immuneACCESS, the table was reduced by TCRdb to in-frame sequences with V and J called. These copies leave out some clones; in studies compared against another copy, an unresolved V gene accounts for under half, and the cause of the remainder is not known. The DNA gave D and trimming, while V, J and clone size come from that table. The sample yields more than 50,000 clones; about four fifths were counted once. Clones ranked in the top ten supply about 9.8% of the sample.

Overall study outcomes, separate from this receptor: The amount of clinical and demographic metadata varied by source and participant and was provided uncurated.

Points on this clone: It lacks a known antigen. It has no much larger one-base neighbor in the sample; base qualities were not kept.

The collaborating institutions used their own protocols to collect whole blood in K2EDTA tubes. For TCRbeta analysis, collaborator samples were shipped as frozen whole blood, as isolated PBMCs, or as DNA extracted from either sample type. Its CDR3 holds 16 amino acids, cysteine through phenylalanine. Only the CDR3 portion is preserved as DNA: 48 bases, with reading frame beginning at the first base. In the germline V gene (reference sequence), CDR1 corresponds to MNHNY and CDR2 to SVGAGI. The V end gives up 2 bases and the J end 3 bases, leaving 4 bases in the junction not matched to a gene. The clonotype originates from a human donor in a cohort sampled during active COVID-19. Sequenced material: peripheral blood. The sequence is built from TRBV6-6 and TRBJ1-6; 7 of the junction bases match TRBD1. The nucleotide sequence is TGTGCCAGCAGTTACCTACAGGGGAGCTATAATTCACCCCTCCACTTT. It codes for CASSYLQGSYNSPLHF.